The present entry profiles one T cell receptor (beta chain) with its context. Its specificity is unknown. The V gene lost 4 bases and the J gene lost 1 base, with 10 bases spanning the gap. The CDR3 extends over 14 amino acids. TCRdb keeps only in-frame clones here, not all; method: immunoSEQ multiplex PCR. This table holds approximately 44,000 clones, around three fifths found once. The entry originates in a study of PD-1 blockade in classical Hodgkin lymphoma. Findings of the study overall: Underlying causes for the observed repertoire differences were not defined, possibly disease activity or prior therapy.

The time point denotes: cycle 4 day 1 (C4D1), after less than seven weeks of nivolumab. All trial patients relapsed after autologous stem cell transplantation. V gene TRBV23-1 combines with J gene TRBJ1-1; D gene ambiguous. TRBV23-1 has ORF status, its function being uncertain. The sample here was peripheral blood mononuclear cells (PBMCs), taken before the fourth cycle of nivolumab. This clonotype originated in a human donor with classical Hodgkin lymphoma. The CDR3 here is CASSPLEGNTEAFF. DNA for the CDR3: TGCGCCAGCAGTCCCCTAGAGGGGAACACTGAAGCTTTCTTT.